These 21 T cell receptor beta chains were all obtained from the same sample, sequenced in a study of graft-versus-host responses after intestinal transplantation. The data were produced by immunoSEQ multiplex PCR, yet TCRdb's version contains in-frame clones alone and is incomplete. The sample carries tens of thousands of clones, 87% recorded once. Both intraepithelial and lamina propria lymphocytes were released by processing graft tissue. The input for sequencing was ileum tissue, taken around 190 days after intestinal transplant. These TCRs come from a human patient who received an intestinal transplant, so some T cells may come from the graft donor.

The chain has TRBV4-1 and TRBJ2-5; D assignment may be TRBD1 or TRBD2 (5 bases each). In germline, CDR1 is MGHRA, CDR2 YSYEKL. Trimming cost V 5 bases and J 3 bases, with 22 bases left between them. The CDR3 sequence is 17 residues long. This CDR3 reads CASSETDIGAYEETQYF. The CDR3, as DNA: TGCGCCAGCAGCGAAACGGACATCGGGGCATACGAAGAGACCCAGTACTTC.

V and J are TRBV5-1 and TRBJ2-3; the match to TRBD1 covers 9 bases. The V and J ends lost 6 bases and 3 bases, in that order; junction bases with no gene match: 5. The germline CDR1 and CDR2 sequences are SGHRS and YFSETQ. This CDR3 region has 14 residues. CDR3 DNA: TGCGCCAGCACCACCGGGACAGGGACAGATACGCAGTATTTT. This codes for CASTTGTGTDTQYF.

This rearrangement joins TRBV18 to TRBJ1-5; 9 bases map to TRBD1. V shed 5 bases and J 4 bases; nucleotides not matched to a gene: 3. Germline assignment: CDR1 KGHSH and CDR2 LQKENI. The CDR3 sequence is 14 residues long. This CDR3 is CASSEQGANQPQHF. CDR3 nucleotide sequence: TGTGCCAGCTCAGAACAGGGGGCTAATCAGCCCCAGCATTTT.

The V and J genes are TRBV6-5 and TRBJ2-2; tentative D call: TRBD2 (6 bases). The CDR3 has 14 residues. Trimming cost V 6 bases and J 1 base, with 9 bases left between them. Germline lookup yields CDR1 MNHEY and CDR2 SVGAGI. The CDR3 loop reads CASRWGVNTGELFF. CDR3 bases: TGTGCCAGCAGATGGGGGGTGAACACCGGGGAGCTGTTTTTT.

The chain carries TRBV6-1 and TRBJ2-7; D is perhaps TRBD2 (7 bases). The CDR3 consists of 13 residues. Germline CDR1 is MNHNS and CDR2 is SASEGT. V lost 7 bases and J lost 2, with 12 bases in between. Here the CDR3 DNA reads TGTGCCAGCACATCGGGGGGCCCCTACGAGCAGTACTTC. Amino acid sequence: CASTSGGPYEQYF.

V gene TRBV6-5 combines with J gene TRBJ2-7, with TRBD2 as a possible D gene (6 bases). V gave up 6 bases and J gave up 3 bases, with 15 bases separating them. This CDR3 is 14 amino acids long. Germline lookup yields CDR1 MNHEY and CDR2 SVGAGI. The CDR3 DNA reads as TGTGCCAGCAGCCCCGGGGAGGCGCTCTACGAGCAGTACTTC. This codes for CASSPGEALYEQYF.

CDR3 loop: CASSSGLREQYF. The CDR3 DNA reads as TGTGCCAGTAGTAGCGGCCTGAGGGAGCAGTACTTC. The V and J genes are TRBV19 and TRBJ2-7; D not resolved. The germline V and J ends were trimmed by 4 bases and 7 bases, with 11 bases remaining between them. The V gene's germline CDR1 is LNHDA and CDR2 SQIVND (reference sequence). This CDR3 comprises 12 residues.

The rearrangement links TRBV5-4 to TRBJ2-2; D perhaps matches TRBD1 (6 bases). Germline assignment: CDR1 SGHNT and CDR2 YYREEE (reference sequence). The CDR3 contains 16 residues. The V end was cut by 0 bases, the J end by 2 bases, with 11 bases between. The chain's CDR3 is CASSLDRGSNTGELFF. The DNA of the CDR3 is TGTGCCAGCAGCTTGGATAGGGGGAGCAACACCGGGGAGCTGTTTTTT.

This chain connects TRBV4-1 to TRBJ2-5; possible D gene TRBD2, 6 bases. CDR3 length: 16 amino acids. V was trimmed by 0 bases and J by 4 bases, leaving 15 bases between them. Germline V gene lookup returns CDR1 MGHRA and CDR2 YSYEKL. For the CDR3, the DNA is TGCGCCAGCAGCCAAGATCAGGAGGGTCCTCGAGAGACCCAGTACTTC. Its protein product is CASSQDQEGPRETQYF.

This clone was found a few times. The chain joins TRBV6-5 to TRBJ1-1; a possible D gene is TRBD1 (5 bases). CDR1 MNHEY and CDR2 SVGAGI come from the germline V gene. The CDR3 covers 11 residues. V shed 2 bases and J shed 7 bases, with 5 bases lying between them. CDR3 sequence: CASSYGGEAFF. The CDR3 bases are TGTGCCAGCAGTTACGGGGGTGAAGCTTTCTTT.

The chain couples TRBV11-2 to TRBJ2-2; 7 bases are a match to TRBD2. The length of the CDR3 is 16 residues. In germline, CDR1 is SGHAT, CDR2 FQNNGV. V shed 6 bases, J shed 3 bases, and the junction held 10 bases outside the gene matches. The CDR3 protein is CASSRKRGGDTGELFF. In DNA, the CDR3 is TGTGCCAGCAGTAGGAAACGGGGAGGGGACACCGGGGAGCTGTTTTTT. The whole variable domain, filled in from reference TRBV11-2 and TRBJ2-2, reads EAGVAQSPRYKIIEKRQSVAFWCNPISGHATLYWYQQILGQGPKLLIQFQNNGVVDDSQLPKDRFSAERLKGVDSTLKIQPAKLEDSAVYLCASSRKRGGDTGELFFGEGSRLTVL.

As regards this clone: One end of the junction is discordant with germline, which a read error may explain. V is TRBV6-1 and J is TRBJ2-7, with D tentatively TRBD2 (5 bases). Germline CDR1 is MNHNS and CDR2 is SASEGT. The CDR3 consists of 14 residues. CDR3 sequence: CASSKAILPGEQYF. The CDR3 nucleotides read TGTGCCAGCAGTAAAGCTATATTGCCGGGGGAGCAGTACTTC.

In DNA, the CDR3 is TGCAGTGCTAGTCCGGATGAGCAGTTCTTC. Protein sequence: CSASPDEQFF. This chain uses TRBV20-1 with TRBJ2-1; D not certain. The CDR3 spans 10 residues. Germline assignment: CDR1 DFQATT and CDR2 SNEGSKA (reference sequence). Trimming shortened V by 3 bases and J by 8 bases, and 5 bases separated the two germline ends.

The J gene is TRBJ2-7, the V gene TRBV11-2, with D possibly called TRBD1 or TRBD2 (6 bases each). V lost 0 bases and J lost 3, with 15 bases in between. The CDR3 consists of 16 residues. Germline V gene data show CDR1 as SGHAT and CDR2 as FQNNGV. The CDR3 is CASSLDPGGWFYEQYF. The CDR3 DNA follows: TGTGCCAGCAGCTTAGATCCCGGGGGCTGGTTCTACGAGCAGTACTTC.

Of note for this clone: This sample also contains other DNA sequences that code for the same CDR3. The CDR3 nucleotides read TGTGCCAGCAGCGTAGGCGGGGGGGCGGTTGAGCAGTTCTTC. It translates to CASSVGGGAVEQFF. This chain uses TRBV9 with TRBJ2-1, with 9 bases matching TRBD2. CDR1 and CDR2 (germline): SGDLS, YYNGEE. J gave up 9 bases and V 0 bases, and 4 bases lay outside the gene matches. This CDR3 is 14 amino acids long.

The sample holds one count of this clone. The genes are TRBV6-5 and TRBJ2-2; 11 bases line up with TRBD2. The V gene's germline CDR1 is MNHEY and CDR2 SVGAGI. V shed 2 bases, J shed 2 bases, and the junction held 1 base outside the gene matches. This CDR3 is built from 16 residues. In nucleotides, the CDR3 is TGTGCCAGCAGTTACGGGACTAGCGGTAACACCGGGGAGCTGTTTTTT. This translates into CASSYGTSGNTGELFF.

This sequence joins TRBV5-1 and TRBJ2-2; unclear D gene. The CDR3 spans 14 residues. V was clipped by 0 bases and J by 5 bases, with 8 bases between them. Germline CDR1 is SGHRS and CDR2 is YFSETQ. DNA of the CDR3: TGCGCCAGCAGCTTGGATGGATCGACCGGGGAGCTGTTTTTT. Its protein product is CASSLDGSTGELFF.

This clone appeared a single time. The CDR3 protein is CASSPLGSGNTIYF. Here the CDR3 DNA reads TGTGCCAGCAGCCCCCTCGGTTCTGGAAACACCATATATTTT. V gene TRBV11-2 combines with J gene TRBJ1-3; D remains ambiguous. Trimming cost V 5 bases and J 1 base, with 9 bases left between them. From germline, CDR1 is SGHAT and CDR2 FQNNGV. This CDR3 has 14 residues.

This rearrangement joins TRBV6-5 to TRBJ2-7, with a tentative D call TRBD1 (9 bases). Trimming took off 5 bases at V and 6 bases at J, with 20 bases between the two ends. This CDR3 has 15 residues. CDR1 is MNHEY, CDR2 SVGAGI, per germline. This chain's CDR3 is CASSPSLAGQGEQYF. CDR3 coding DNA: TGTGCCAGCAGTCCGTCTTTAGCGGGACAGGGCGAGCAGTACTTC.

The chain links TRBV2 to TRBJ1-6; 7 positions agree with TRBD1. The CDR3 is 13 amino acids. Germline assignment: CDR1 SNHLY and CDR2 FYNNEI. The CDR3 loop is CADRRGPNSPLHF. The CDR3, as DNA: TGTGCAGACCGGAGGGGGCCGAATTCACCCCTCCACTTT.

This chain joins TRBV7-9 and TRBJ2-1; 10 positions agree with TRBD2. J gave up 7 bases and V 1 base, and 7 bases lay outside the gene matches. From germline, CDR1 is SEHNR and CDR2 FQNEAQ (reference sequence). This CDR3 region has 16 residues. The CDR3 region is CASSLGVLAGENEQFF. CDR3 DNA: TGTGCCAGCAGCTTAGGTGTTCTAGCGGGAGAAAATGAGCAGTTCTTC. Together with reference TRBV7-9 and TRBJ2-1, the CDR3 gives the full variable domain: DTGVSQNPRHKITKRGQNVTFRCDPISEHNRLYWYRQTLGQGPEFLTYFQNEAQLEKSRLLSDRFSAERPKGSFSTLEIQRTEQGDSAMYLCASSLGVLAGENEQFFGPGTRLTVL.